This entry describes one T cell receptor (beta chain). This record comes from a study of shared clonotypes between healthy human individuals. Germline CDR1 is SEHNR and CDR2 is FQNEAQ (reference sequence). The ends lost 1 base at V and 5 bases at J; junction bases unmatched: 11. CDR3 length: 17 residues. The study drew all its donors from Caucasian adults living in Nashville, Tennessee. In the original processing: Junction-only sequences without quality scores were provided by ImmunoSEQ, so filtering was different. The data were produced by immunoSEQ multiplex PCR, yet TCRdb's version contains in-frame clones alone and is incomplete. From that table come the V and J calls and clone size; the DNA was used to work out D and trimming. The profile shows roughly 720,000 clones, around 90% of them singletons.

The source is a man aged 18 to 29 in good health. Some clones in this sample may be carry-over from other donors' samples. V is TRBV7-9 and J is TRBJ2-7, with TRBD2 matching over 10 bases. The sample consisted of memory CD8+ T cells from PBMCs. Noted subset: CD45RO+ cells pooled with CCR7-negative TemRA cells. The CDR3 sequence is CASSLGLAGVLFDEQYF. The DNA for the CDR3 is TGTGCCAGCAGCTTAGGGCTAGCGGGAGTTTTATTCGACGAGCAGTACTTC.